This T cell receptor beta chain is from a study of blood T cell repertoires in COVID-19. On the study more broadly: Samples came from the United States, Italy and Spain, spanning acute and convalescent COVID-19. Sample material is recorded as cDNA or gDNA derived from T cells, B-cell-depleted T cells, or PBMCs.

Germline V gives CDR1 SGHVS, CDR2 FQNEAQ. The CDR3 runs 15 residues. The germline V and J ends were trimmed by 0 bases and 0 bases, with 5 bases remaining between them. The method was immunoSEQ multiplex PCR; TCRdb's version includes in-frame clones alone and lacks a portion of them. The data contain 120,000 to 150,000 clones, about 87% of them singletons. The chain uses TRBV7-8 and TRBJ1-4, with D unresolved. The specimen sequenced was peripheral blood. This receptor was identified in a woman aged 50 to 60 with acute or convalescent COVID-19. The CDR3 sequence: CASSLARSTNEKLFF. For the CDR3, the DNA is TGTGCCAGCAGCTTAGCCCGGTCAACTAATGAAAAACTGTTTTTT.